The T cell receptor (beta chain) under discussion was sequenced for a study of CD8 T cells in ankylosing spondylitis. Worth noting for this clonotype: The antigen is unknown. At one boundary the junction diverges from the germline segment, which might be a read error.

Study results and limitations: Ankylosing spondylitis blood appeared to be characterized by a TCR beta motif of eight highly homologous variants. As reported, disease-linked clones showed significant enrichment in matched ankylosing spondylitis synovial fluid. Certain motif variants had earlier appeared in reactive arthritis synovial fluid and blood.

Each TCR beta library was made by quantitative 5'-RACE that incorporated molecular barcodes. Using its own MiXCR run on the 5' RACE reads, TCRdb lists one record per CDR3 protein. Here the sample spans a few hundred thousand distinct CDR3 sequences, approximately 20% being singletons. CDR3 length: 16 residues. Germline V lookup: CDR1 SGHRS, CDR2 YFSETQ. This receptor was taken from a male donor with ankylosing spondylitis or in good health (not recorded which). The sequenced material came from blood, either unsorted or a sorted T cell fraction (not recorded which). This sequence joins TRBV5-1 and TRBJ2-3; possibly TRBD1 for D (6 bases). CDR3 DNA: TGCACCAGCAGCTTAACCGGGACAACTAGCACAGATACGCAGTATTTT. This sequence encodes CTSSLTGTTSTDTQYF.